A selection of T cell receptor beta chains follows, all from one sample in a study of T-cell memory formation after mild COVID-19. TCRdb re-called the 5' RACE reads through MiXCR, storing one row per CDR3 protein. This sample has a few hundred thousand distinct CDR3 sequences; about a sixth occur once, and the top ten carry 20% to 25%. The sequencing input was PBMCs or a T cell subset sorted from them (not recorded which). These receptor sequences come from a young man who had mild COVID-19 (a few samples of this study predate the infection). Cell type and time point are not known. CDR3s include the opening cysteine and the closing phenylalanine or tryptophan. The order of the fields is J gene, V gene, clone size, D gene, CDR3 protein, CDR3 DNA. The D gene is left open where the match is weak. The listing skips clone size in some rows; elsewhere it reads once, few, many or a size class.

TRBJ2-4	TRBV7-2	NA	NA	CASSSDQGGIQYF	TGTGCCAGCAGCTCAGACCAGGGAGGCATTCAGTACTTC
TRBJ1-4	TRBV5-1	few	NA	CASSLGGKLFF	TGCGCCAGCAGCTTGGGCGGAAAACTGTTTTTT
TRBJ2-3	TRBV6-5	few	TRBD1	CASSYATSGTDIYF	TGTGCCAGCAGTTACGCGACCTCCGGGACAGATATTTATTTT
TRBJ1-3	TRBV5-1	few	NA	CASSERGQLSGNTIYF	TGCGCCAGCAGCGAACGAGGACAGCTCTCTGGAAACACCATATATTTT
TRBJ1-5	TRBV12-3/TRBV12-4	NA	NA	CASSFGTEATPQHF	TGTGCCAGCAGTTTTGGAACGGAGGCAACCCCCCAGCATTTT
TRBJ2-2	TRBV2	NA	TRBD1	CATKGQGGTGELFF	TGTGCCACCAAAGGACAGGGCGGCACCGGGGAGCTGTTTTTT
TRBJ2-2	TRBV7-9	few	NA	CASSLALAPNTGELFF	TGTGCCAGCAGCTTAGCGCTAGCGCCGAACACCGGGGAGCTGTTTTTT
TRBJ2-2	TRBV7-6	few	NA	CASSLRVAGELFF	TGTGCCAGCAGCTTAAGAGTAGCCGGGGAGCTGTTTTTT
TRBJ2-7	TRBV7-9	NA	NA	CASSFRGRAYEQYF	TGTGCCAGCAGCTTCCGGGGAAGGGCCTACGAGCAGTACTTC
TRBJ2-5	TRBV9	NA	TRBD2	CASSVLPGLGYQTQYF	TGTGCCAGCAGCGTACTCCCGGGACTAGGGTACCAGACCCAGTACTTC
TRBJ1-4	TRBV5-1	NA	NA	CASRPGAGMSNEKLFF	TGCGCCAGCAGGCCAGGGGCCGGCATGTCTAATGAAAAACTGTTTTTT
TRBJ1-1	TRBV5-1	NA	NA	CASYGRGRDTEAFF	TGCGCCAGTTATGGGAGGGGCCGCGACACTGAAGCTTTCTTT
TRBJ2-3	TRBV28	NA	NA	CASSLLAEHSTDTQYF	TGTGCCAGCAGTTTATTGGCAGAACACTCCACAGATACGCAGTATTTT
TRBJ1-2	TRBV7-6	few	NA	CASSPLGRVTNYGYTF	TGTGCCAGCAGCCCCCTCGGGAGGGTTACTAACTATGGCTACACCTTC
TRBJ2-2	TRBV29-1	few	NA	CSVEGNTGELFF	TGCAGCGTTGAGGGGAACACCGGGGAGCTGTTTTTT
TRBJ2-7	TRBV4-1	NA	NA	CASSQDLNSPYEQYF	TGCGCCAGCAGCCAAGATCTTAACTCACCCTACGAGCAGTACTTC
TRBJ2-2	TRBV7-6	few	TRBD2	CASSGAGVPMGELFF	TGTGCCAGCAGCGGCGCGGGGGTCCCCATGGGGGAGCTGTTTTTT
TRBJ2-1	TRBV7-8	NA	NA	CASTRAGRVLTYEQFF	TGTGCCAGCACCAGAGCCGGCAGGGTATTGACATATGAGCAGTTCTTC
TRBJ1-1	TRBV6-6	few	NA	CASGYDRPYTEAFF	TGTGCCAGCGGGTACGACAGGCCGTACACTGAAGCTTTCTTT
TRBJ2-3	TRBV24-1	few	TRBD1	CATSDPAGTGGRDTQYF	TGTGCCACCAGTGACCCGGCGGGGACAGGAGGTCGAGATACGCAGTATTTT
TRBJ2-7	TRBV7-9	NA	NA	CASRSTASYEQYF	TGTGCCAGCAGATCGACAGCTTCCTACGAGCAGTACTTC
TRBJ2-7	TRBV5-1	NA	NA	CASSLSSGPSYEQYF	TGCGCCAGCAGCTTGTCGTCGGGGCCCTCCTACGAGCAGTACTTC
TRBJ2-1	TRBV6-5	NA	TRBD2	CASSTGGAYNEQFF	TGTGCCAGCAGTACGGGGGGGGCCTACAATGAGCAGTTCTTC
TRBJ2-3	TRBV7-2	many	TRBD2	CASSPTGTSGGPDTQYF	TGTGCCAGCAGCCCGACCGGGACTAGCGGGGGCCCGGATACGCAGTATTTT
TRBJ2-1	TRBV7-9	NA	NA	CASTKPGWAGEQFF	TGTGCCAGTACCAAACCTGGGTGGGCGGGGGAGCAGTTCTTC
TRBJ1-2	TRBV28	few	NA	CCAGGVNYGYTF	TGTTGCGCTGGGGGGGTTAACTATGGCTACACCTTC
TRBJ1-5	TRBV5-1	many	NA	CASSPGHSNQPQHF	TGCGCCAGCAGCCCCGGACATAGCAATCAGCCCCAGCATTTT
TRBJ2-3	TRBV18	many	TRBD1	CASSPRTGSTDTQYF	TGTGCCAGCTCACCGCGGACAGGGAGCACAGATACGCAGTATTTT
TRBJ2-1	TRBV11-2	NA	NA	CASSLAGLGVEQFF	TGTGCCAGCAGCTTAGCGGGTTTAGGAGTTGAGCAGTTCTTC
TRBJ1-1	TRBV18	NA	TRBD1	CASSPVGSGTGGRTEAFF	TGTGCCAGCTCACCGGTCGGATCCGGGACAGGGGGCCGGACTGAAGCTTTCTTT
TRBJ2-5	TRBV18	many	NA	CASSPSYLEETQYF	TGTGCCAGCTCACCATCTTATCTAGAAGAGACCCAGTACTTC
TRBJ2-1	TRBV5-6	NA	NA	CASNIRARDEQFF	TGTGCCAGCAATATCCGGGCCCGGGATGAGCAGTTCTTC
TRBJ1-1	TRBV7-9	few	NA	CASSPGYQAVAFF	TGTGCCAGCAGCCCGGGGTATCAGGCGGTGGCTTTCTTT
TRBJ1-2	TRBV9	NA	TRBD1	CASSAEWDSSYGYTF	TGTGCCAGCAGCGCCGAATGGGACAGCAGCTATGGCTACACCTTC
TRBJ1-6	TRBV27	few	TRBD1	CASSLLPGGGSYNSPLHF	TGTGCCAGCAGTTTACTCCCAGGGGGAGGCTCCTATAATTCACCCCTCCACTTT
TRBJ1-5	TRBV7-8	few	TRBD1	CASSPQRTGGNQPQHF	TGTGCCAGCAGCCCGCAAAGGACAGGTGGCAATCAGCCCCAGCATTTT
TRBJ2-1	TRBV7-9	NA	NA	CASSLVLTYNEQFF	TGTGCCAGCAGCTTAGTACTAACGTACAATGAGCAGTTCTTC
TRBJ2-2	TRBV6-4	few	TRBD1	CASTRDRTSGELFF	TGTGCCAGCACCCGGGACAGAACGTCCGGGGAGCTGTTTTTT
TRBJ2-2	TRBV25-1	many	NA	CASTPVPNTGELFF	TGTGCCAGCACACCCGTGCCGAACACCGGGGAGCTGTTTTTT